The entry below describes one TCR beta chain. Antigen unknown. The PBMCs were sourced from fresh peripheral blood (around 9.3 ml). The CDR3 sequence is 19 residues long. In germline, CDR1 is LGHNA, CDR2 YNFKEQ. The J segment lost 2 bases and the V segment lost 4 bases, leaving 10 bases of the junction unmatched. The data are from a study of T cells in Graves' hyperthyroidism and ophthalmopathy. Overall study context: Specimen type is peripheral blood, collected at initial diagnosis prior to any treatment. Study findings and constraints: Blood also showed most of the thyroid clonotypes that were expanded above 0.001. The model made its ophthalmopathy prediction, and onset followed a median approximately 6 months later.

The TCR beta CDR3 regions underwent amplification using RNA transcripts as the source. The HTBI primer set served for first-round RT-PCR of the TCR CDR3. TCRdb reprocessed the multiplex PCR reads with MiXCR, giving one entry per CDR3 protein. The sample lists around 360,000 distinct CDR3 sequences; 13% to 15% were seen once. The receptor comes from a woman in her sixties or seventies with Graves' ophthalmopathy. This sequence joins TRBV4-2 and TRBJ2-1, with TRBD2 matching 14 bases. Sequencing was done on a sample of blood. DNA for the CDR3: TGTGCCAGCAGCCTCTTCCAGGGACTAGCGGGAGATGCCTACAATGAGCAGTTCTTC. It yields the protein CASSLFQGLAGDAYNEQFF.